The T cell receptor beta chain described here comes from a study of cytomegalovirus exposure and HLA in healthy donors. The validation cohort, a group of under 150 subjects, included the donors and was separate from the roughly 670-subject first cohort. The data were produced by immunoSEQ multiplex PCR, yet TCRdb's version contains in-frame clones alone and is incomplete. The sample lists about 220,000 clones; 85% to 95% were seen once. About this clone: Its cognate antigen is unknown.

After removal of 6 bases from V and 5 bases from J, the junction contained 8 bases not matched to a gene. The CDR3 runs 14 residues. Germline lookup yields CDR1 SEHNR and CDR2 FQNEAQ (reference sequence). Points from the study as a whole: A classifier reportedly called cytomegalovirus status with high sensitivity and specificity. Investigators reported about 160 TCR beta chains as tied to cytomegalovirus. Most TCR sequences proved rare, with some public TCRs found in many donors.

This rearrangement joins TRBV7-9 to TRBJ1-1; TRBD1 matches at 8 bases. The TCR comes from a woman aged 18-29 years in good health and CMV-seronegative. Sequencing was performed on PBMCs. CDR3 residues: CASSFPDRDTEAFF. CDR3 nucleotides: TGTGCCAGCAGTTTTCCGGACAGGGATACTGAAGCTTTCTTT.